The 8 T cell receptor beta chains reported below all come from one sample, sequenced in a study of shared clonotypes between healthy human individuals. Profiled with immunoSEQ multiplex PCR; TCRdb holds only in-frame clones, not every one. In the table there are some 87,000 clones, over 60% of which are singletons. Sample: memory CD8+ T cells sorted from blood. Subset given: CD45RO+ cells pooled with CCR7-negative TemRA cells. The source of these receptors is a man in his thirties or forties in good health.

The rearrangement uses TRBV9 and TRBJ2-1; tentative D call: TRBD2 (6 bases). Germline values: CDR1 SGDLS, CDR2 YYNGEE. The CDR3 spans 15 residues. V was trimmed by 2 bases and J by 6 bases, leaving 15 bases between them. DNA for the CDR3: TGTGCCAGCAGCGTCTCGGACTACCCAGGCAATGAGCAGTTCTTC. This encodes CASSVSDYPGNEQFF. Full variable domain (missing parts from reference TRBV9 and TRBJ2-1): DSGVTQTPKHLITATGQRVTLRCSPRSGDLSVYWYQQSLDQGLQFLIQYYNGEERAKGNILERFSAQQFPDLHSELNLSSLELGDSALYFCASSVSDYPGNEQFFGPGTRLTVL.

The gene calls are TRBV4-1 and TRBJ2-7; D not certain. The CDR3 covers 13 residues. Trimming shortened V by 0 bases and J by 2 bases, and 5 bases separated the two germline ends. CDR1 and CDR2 from the germline V gene are MGHRA and YSYEKL. The CDR3 spells CASSQEQAYEQYF. CDR3 DNA sequence: TGCGCCAGCAGCCAAGAGCAGGCCTACGAGCAGTACTTC.

The chain recombines TRBV27 with TRBJ2-6; 7 bases align to TRBD2. Trimming cost V 0 bases and J 2 bases; bases outside gene matches: 13. The CDR3 has 20 amino acids. Germline V gives CDR1 MNHEY, CDR2 SMNVEV (reference sequence). DNA for the CDR3: TGTGCCAGCAGTTTATCGGCGGGGAGGGCCCGCGGTCCTGGGGCCAACGTCCTGACTTTC. The encoded protein is CASSLSAGRARGPGANVLTF. Supplemented by reference TRBV27 and TRBJ2-6, the full variable domain reads EAQVTQNPRYLITVTGKKLTVTCSQNMNHEYMSWYRQDPGLGLRQIYYSMNVEVTDKGDVPEGYKVSRKEKRNFPLILESPSPNQTSLYFCASSLSAGRARGPGANVLTFGAGSRLTVL.

This chain links TRBV7-9 with TRBJ2-4, with TRBD1 matching over 7 bases. The V gene end was trimmed by 8 bases and the J gene end by 8 bases; junction bases not matched to a gene: 3. The length of the CDR3 is 11 residues. Germline V gives CDR1 SEHNR, CDR2 FQNEAQ (reference sequence). CDR3 amino acids: CASQGEHIQYF. The DNA for the CDR3 is TGTGCCAGCCAGGGGGAACACATTCAGTACTTC.

The J gene is TRBJ2-7, the V gene TRBV2; D possibly corresponds to TRBD2 (5 bases). Germline assignment: CDR1 SNHLY and CDR2 FYNNEI. The V gene lost 6 bases and the J gene lost 5 bases, with 11 bases spanning the gap. The CDR3 loop spans 12 amino acids. The chain's CDR3 is CASRGDRHEQYF. CDR3 sequence (DNA): TGTGCCAGCAGGGGAGACCGCCACGAGCAGTACTTC.

Only a few counts were recorded for this clone. The chain combines TRBV9 with TRBJ2-7; 8 positions match TRBD2. J gave up 2 bases and V 8 bases, and 6 bases lay outside the gene matches. From germline, CDR1 is SGDLS and CDR2 YYNGEE. The CDR3 is made up of 13 amino acids. Here the CDR3 reads CARDGSGAYEQYF. The DNA of the CDR3 is TGTGCCAGGGATGGTAGCGGGGCCTACGAGCAGTACTTC. The whole variable domain, remainder taken from reference TRBV9 and TRBJ2-7, is DSGVTQTPKHLITATGQRVTLRCSPRSGDLSVYWYQQSLDQGLQFLIQYYNGEERAKGNILERFSAQQFPDLHSELNLSSLELGDSALYFCARDGSGAYEQYFGPGTRLTVT.

This chain connects TRBV6-1 to TRBJ2-7; no clear D. The CDR3 consists of 11 residues. With 2 bases removed from V and 6 bases from J, the gap between germline ends came to 5 bases. Germline loops: CDR1 MNHNS, CDR2 SASEGT. CDR3 residues: CASSEMGEQYF. As DNA, the CDR3 is TGTGCCAGCAGTGAAATGGGCGAGCAGTACTTC.

The chain uses TRBV5-1 and TRBJ2-5, with D hard to call. V was clipped by 4 bases and J by 5 bases, with 18 bases between them. There are 15 residues in the CDR3. Germline-derived CDR1 and CDR2 are SGHRS and YFSETQ. As DNA, the CDR3 is TGCGCCAGCAGCCCCCTTGCGAGTGCCCGCGAGACCCAGTACTTC. This translates into CASSPLASARETQYF.